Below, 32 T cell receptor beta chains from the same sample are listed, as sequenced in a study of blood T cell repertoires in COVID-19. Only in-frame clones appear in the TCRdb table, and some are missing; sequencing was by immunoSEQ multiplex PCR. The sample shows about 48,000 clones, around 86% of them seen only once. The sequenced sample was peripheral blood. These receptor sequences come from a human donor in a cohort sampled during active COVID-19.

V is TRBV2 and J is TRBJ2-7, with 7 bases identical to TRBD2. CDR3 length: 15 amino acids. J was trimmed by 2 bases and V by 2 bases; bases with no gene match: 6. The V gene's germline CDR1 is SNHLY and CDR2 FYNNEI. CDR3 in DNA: TGTGCCAGCAGTGAAATGGGGACTATAGCCTACGAGCAGTACTTC. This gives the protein CASSEMGTIAYEQYF.

The CDR3 region has the DNA TGCGCCAGCAGCTTGGGACTAGTGGACGAGCAGTACTTC. This codes for CASSLGLVDEQYF. The chain links TRBV5-1 to TRBJ2-7; possibly TRBD2 for D (6 bases). The V gene's germline CDR1 is SGHRS and CDR2 YFSETQ. The CDR3 consists of 13 residues. V lost 0 bases and J lost 5, with 9 bases in between. Filled out from reference TRBV5-1 and TRBJ2-7, the complete variable domain reads KAGVTQTPRYLIKTRGQQVTLSCSPISGHRSVSWYQQTPGQGLQFLFEYFSETQRNKGNFPGRFSGRQFSNSRSEMNVSTLELGDSALYLCASSLGLVDEQYFGPGTRLTVT.

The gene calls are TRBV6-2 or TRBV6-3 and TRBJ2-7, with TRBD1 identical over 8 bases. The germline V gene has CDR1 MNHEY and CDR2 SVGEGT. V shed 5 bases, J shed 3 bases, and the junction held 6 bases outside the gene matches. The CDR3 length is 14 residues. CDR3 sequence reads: CASSTMDRVYEQYF. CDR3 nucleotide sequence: TGTGCCAGCAGTACGATGGACAGGGTCTACGAGCAGTACTTC.

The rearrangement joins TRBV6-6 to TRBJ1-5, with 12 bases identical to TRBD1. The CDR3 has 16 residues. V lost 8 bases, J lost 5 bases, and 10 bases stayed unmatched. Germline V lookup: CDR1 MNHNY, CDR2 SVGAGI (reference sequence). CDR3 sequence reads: CASGVQGQGADQPQHF. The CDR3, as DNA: TGTGCCAGCGGCGTCCAGGGACAGGGGGCCGATCAGCCCCAGCATTTT.

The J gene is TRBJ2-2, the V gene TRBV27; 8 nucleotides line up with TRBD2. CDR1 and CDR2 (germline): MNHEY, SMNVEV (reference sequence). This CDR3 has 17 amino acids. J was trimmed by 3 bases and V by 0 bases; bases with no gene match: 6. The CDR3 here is CASSLSTGRADTGELFF. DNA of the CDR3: TGTGCCAGCAGTTTATCGACCGGGAGGGCCGACACCGGGGAGCTGTTTTTT.

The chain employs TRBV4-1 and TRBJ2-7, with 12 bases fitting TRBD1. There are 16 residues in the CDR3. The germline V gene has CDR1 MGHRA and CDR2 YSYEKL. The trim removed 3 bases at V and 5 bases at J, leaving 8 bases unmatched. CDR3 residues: CASSHVPGQGAHEQYF. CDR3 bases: TGCGCCAGCAGCCACGTCCCGGGACAGGGGGCCCACGAGCAGTACTTC.

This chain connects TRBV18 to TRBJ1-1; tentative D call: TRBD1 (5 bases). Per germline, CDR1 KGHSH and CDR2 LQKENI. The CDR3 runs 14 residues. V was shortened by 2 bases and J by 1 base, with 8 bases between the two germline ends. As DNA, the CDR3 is TGTGCCAGCTCACCAGGGGCAGGGAACACTGAAGCTTTCTTT. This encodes CASSPGAGNTEAFF.

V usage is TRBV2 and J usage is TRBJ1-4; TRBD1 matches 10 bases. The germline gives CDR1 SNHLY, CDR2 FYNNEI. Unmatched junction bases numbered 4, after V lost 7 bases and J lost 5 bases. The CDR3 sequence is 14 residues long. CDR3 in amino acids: CASTPDRGNEKLFF. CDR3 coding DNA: TGTGCCAGCACCCCGGACAGGGGGAATGAAAAACTGTTTTTT.

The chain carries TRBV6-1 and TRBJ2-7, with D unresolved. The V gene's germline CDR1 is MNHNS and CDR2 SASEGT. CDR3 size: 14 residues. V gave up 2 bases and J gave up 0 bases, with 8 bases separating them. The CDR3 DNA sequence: TGTGCCAGCAGTGAATTCTTTAGCTCCTACGAGCAGTACTTC. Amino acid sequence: CASSEFFSSYEQYF.

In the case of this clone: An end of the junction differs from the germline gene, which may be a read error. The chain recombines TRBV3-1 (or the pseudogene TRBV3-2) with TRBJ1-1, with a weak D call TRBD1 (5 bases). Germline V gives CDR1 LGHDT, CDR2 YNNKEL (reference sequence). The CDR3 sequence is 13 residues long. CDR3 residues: CASSQVDNSEAFF. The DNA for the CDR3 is TGTGCCAGCAGCCAAGTGGACAACAGTGAAGCTTTCTTT.

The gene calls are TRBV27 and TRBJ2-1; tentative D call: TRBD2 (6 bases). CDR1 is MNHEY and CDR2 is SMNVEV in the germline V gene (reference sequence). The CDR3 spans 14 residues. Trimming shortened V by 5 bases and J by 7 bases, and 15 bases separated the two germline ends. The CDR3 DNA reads TGTGCCAGCAGTGAGGGACTCCCAGCTAATGAGCAGTTCTTC. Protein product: CASSEGLPANEQFF.

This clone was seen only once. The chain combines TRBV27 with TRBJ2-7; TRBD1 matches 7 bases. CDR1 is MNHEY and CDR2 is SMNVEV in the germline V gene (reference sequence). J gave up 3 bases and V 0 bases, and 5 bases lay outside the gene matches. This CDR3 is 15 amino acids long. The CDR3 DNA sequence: TGTGCCAGCAGTTTATCAGGGACAGACTTCTACGAGCAGTACTTC. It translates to CASSLSGTDFYEQYF.

The chain's CDR3 is CASSSGQGDYNEQFF. In DNA form, the CDR3 reads TGTGCCAGCAGTTCCGGACAGGGGGACTACAATGAGCAGTTCTTC. The chain couples TRBV6-6 to TRBJ2-1; 10 nucleotides line up with TRBD1. CDR1 and CDR2 (germline): MNHNY, SVGAGI (reference sequence). The CDR3 runs 15 residues. Trimming at V came to 4 bases and at J to 3 bases, leaving 3 bases not matched to a gene.

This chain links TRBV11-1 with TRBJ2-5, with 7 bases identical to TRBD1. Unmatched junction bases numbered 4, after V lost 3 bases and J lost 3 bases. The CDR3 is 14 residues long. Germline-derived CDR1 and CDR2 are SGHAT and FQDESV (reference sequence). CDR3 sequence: CASSLTGSKETQYF. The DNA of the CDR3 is TGTGCCAGCAGCTTGACAGGGAGTAAAGAGACCCAGTACTTC.

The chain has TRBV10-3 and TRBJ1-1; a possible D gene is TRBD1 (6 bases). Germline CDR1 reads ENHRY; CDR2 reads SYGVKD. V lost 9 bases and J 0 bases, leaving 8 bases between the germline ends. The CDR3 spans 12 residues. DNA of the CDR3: TGTGCCATTCAGGGGATGAACACTGAAGCTTTCTTT. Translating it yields CAIQGMNTEAFF.

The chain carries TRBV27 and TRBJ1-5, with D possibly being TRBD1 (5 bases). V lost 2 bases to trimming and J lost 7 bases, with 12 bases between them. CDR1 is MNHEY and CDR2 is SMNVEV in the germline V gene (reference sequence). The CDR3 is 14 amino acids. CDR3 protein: CASSLAGRGQPQHF. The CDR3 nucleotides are TGTGCCAGCAGTTTAGCTGGGAGGGGACAGCCCCAGCATTTT.

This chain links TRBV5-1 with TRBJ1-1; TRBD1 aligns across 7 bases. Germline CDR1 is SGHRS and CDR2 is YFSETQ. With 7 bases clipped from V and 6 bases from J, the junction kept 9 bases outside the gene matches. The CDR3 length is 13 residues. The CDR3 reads CASGNRGSSEAFF. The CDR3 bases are TGCGCCAGCGGCAACAGGGGATCCTCTGAAGCTTTCTTT.

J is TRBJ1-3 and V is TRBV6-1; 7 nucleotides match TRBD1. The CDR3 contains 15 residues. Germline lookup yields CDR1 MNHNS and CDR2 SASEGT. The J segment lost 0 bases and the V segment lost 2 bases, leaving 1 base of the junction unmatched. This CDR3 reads CASSETGDSGNTIYF. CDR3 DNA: TGTGCCAGCAGTGAAACAGGGGACTCTGGAAACACCATATATTTT.

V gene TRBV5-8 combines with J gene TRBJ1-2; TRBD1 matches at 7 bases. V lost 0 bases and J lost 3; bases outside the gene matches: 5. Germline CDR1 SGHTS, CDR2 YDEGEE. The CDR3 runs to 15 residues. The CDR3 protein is CASSLGFGQDYGYTF. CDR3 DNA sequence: TGTGCCAGCAGCTTGGGTTTTGGACAGGACTATGGCTACACCTTC.

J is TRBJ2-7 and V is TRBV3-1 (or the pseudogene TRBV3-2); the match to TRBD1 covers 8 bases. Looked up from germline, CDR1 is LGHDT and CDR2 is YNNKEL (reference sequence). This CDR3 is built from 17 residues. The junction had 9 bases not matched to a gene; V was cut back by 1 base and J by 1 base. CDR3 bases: TGTGCCAGCAGCCAAGTGAACAGGGGGTTACTATCCTACGAGCAGTACTTC. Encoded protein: CASSQVNRGLLSYEQYF.

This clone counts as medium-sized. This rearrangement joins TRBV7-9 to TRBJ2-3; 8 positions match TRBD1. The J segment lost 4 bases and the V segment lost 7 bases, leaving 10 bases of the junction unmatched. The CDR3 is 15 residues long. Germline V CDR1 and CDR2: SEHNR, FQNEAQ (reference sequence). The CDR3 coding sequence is TGTGCCAGCAAACCCCCAGGGGGCGTGGCAGATACGCAGTATTTT. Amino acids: CASKPPGGVADTQYF.

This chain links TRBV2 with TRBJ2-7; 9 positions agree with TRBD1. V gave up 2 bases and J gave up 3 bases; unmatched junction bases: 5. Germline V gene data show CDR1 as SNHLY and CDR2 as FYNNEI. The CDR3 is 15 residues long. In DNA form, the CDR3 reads TGTGCCAGCAGTGAATCAGGACAGGGGATCTACGAGCAGTACTTC. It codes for CASSESGQGIYEQYF.

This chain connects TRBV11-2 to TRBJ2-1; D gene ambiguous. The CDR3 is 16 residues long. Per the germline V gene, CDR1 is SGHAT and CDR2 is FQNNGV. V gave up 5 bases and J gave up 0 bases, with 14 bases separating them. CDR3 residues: CASSPEAIPSYNEQFF. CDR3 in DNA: TGTGCCAGCAGCCCAGAGGCTATCCCCTCCTACAATGAGCAGTTCTTC.

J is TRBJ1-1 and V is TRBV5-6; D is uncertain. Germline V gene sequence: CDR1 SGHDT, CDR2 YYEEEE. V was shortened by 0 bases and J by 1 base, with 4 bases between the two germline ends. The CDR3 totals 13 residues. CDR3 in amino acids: CASSLAGNTEAFF. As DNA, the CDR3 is TGTGCCAGCAGCTTGGCGGGGAACACTGAAGCTTTCTTT. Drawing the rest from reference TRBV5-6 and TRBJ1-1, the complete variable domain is DAGVTQSPTHLIKTRGQQVTLRCSPKSGHDTVSWYQQALGQGPQFIFQYYEEEERQRGNFPDRFSGHQFPNYSSELNVNALLLGDSALYLCASSLAGNTEAFFGQGTRLTVV.

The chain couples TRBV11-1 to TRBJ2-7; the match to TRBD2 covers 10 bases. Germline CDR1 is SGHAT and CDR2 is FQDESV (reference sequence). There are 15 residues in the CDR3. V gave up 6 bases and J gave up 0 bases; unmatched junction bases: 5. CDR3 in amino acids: CASSSTSGPSYEQYF. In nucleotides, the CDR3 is TGTGCCAGCAGTTCGACTAGCGGGCCCTCCTACGAGCAGTACTTC.

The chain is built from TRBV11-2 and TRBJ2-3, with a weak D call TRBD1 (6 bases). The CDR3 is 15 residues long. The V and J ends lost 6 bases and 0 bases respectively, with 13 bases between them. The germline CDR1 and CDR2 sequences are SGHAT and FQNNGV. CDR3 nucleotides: TGTGCCAGCAGGACAGGACAGATTAGCACAGATACGCAGTATTTT. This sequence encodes CASRTGQISTDTQYF. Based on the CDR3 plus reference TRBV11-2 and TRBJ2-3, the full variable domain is EAGVAQSPRYKIIEKRQSVAFWCNPISGHATLYWYQQILGQGPKLLIQFQNNGVVDDSQLPKDRFSAERLKGVDSTLKIQPAKLEDSAVYLCASRTGQISTDTQYFGPGTRLTVL.

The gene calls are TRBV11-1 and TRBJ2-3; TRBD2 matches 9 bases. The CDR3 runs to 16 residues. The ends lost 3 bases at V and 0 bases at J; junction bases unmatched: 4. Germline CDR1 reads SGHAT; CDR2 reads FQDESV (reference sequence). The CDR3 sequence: CASSFLAGTSTDTQYF. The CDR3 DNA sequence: TGTGCCAGCAGCTTTCTAGCGGGGACTAGCACAGATACGCAGTATTTT.

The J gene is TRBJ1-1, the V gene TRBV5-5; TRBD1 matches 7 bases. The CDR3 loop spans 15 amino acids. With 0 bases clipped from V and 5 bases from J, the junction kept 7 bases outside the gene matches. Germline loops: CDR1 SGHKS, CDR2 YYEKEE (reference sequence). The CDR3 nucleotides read TGTGCCAGCAGCTTGGAATTAACAGGGGTGACTGAAGCTTTCTTT. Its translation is CASSLELTGVTEAFF.

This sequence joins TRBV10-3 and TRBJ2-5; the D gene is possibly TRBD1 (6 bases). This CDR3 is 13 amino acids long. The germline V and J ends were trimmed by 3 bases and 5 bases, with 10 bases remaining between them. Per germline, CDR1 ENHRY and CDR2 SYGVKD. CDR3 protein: CAISDPGVETQYF. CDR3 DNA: TGTGCCATCAGTGATCCAGGGGTTGAGACCCAGTACTTC.

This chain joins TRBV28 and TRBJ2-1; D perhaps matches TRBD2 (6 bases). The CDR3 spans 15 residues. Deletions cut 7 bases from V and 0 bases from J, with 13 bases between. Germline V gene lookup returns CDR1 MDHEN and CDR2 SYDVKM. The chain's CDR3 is CASTSTGSSYNEQFF. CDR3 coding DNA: TGTGCCAGCACCTCCACCGGGAGCTCCTACAATGAGCAGTTCTTC.

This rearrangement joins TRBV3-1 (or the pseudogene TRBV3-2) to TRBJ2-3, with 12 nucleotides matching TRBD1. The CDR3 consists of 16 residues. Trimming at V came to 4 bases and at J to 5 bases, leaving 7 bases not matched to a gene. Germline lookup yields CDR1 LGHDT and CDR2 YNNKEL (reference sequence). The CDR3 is CASSLRDRGREDTQYF. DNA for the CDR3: TGTGCCAGCAGCCTGAGGGACAGGGGGCGTGAAGATACGCAGTATTTT.

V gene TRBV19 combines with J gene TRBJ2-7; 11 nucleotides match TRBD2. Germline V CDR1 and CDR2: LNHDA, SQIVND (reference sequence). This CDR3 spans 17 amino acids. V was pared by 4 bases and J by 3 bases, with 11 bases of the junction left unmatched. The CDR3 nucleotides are TGTGCCAGTAGTACATCAACTGGGACTAGCGGTATCTACGAGCAGTACTTC. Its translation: CASSTSTGTSGIYEQYF. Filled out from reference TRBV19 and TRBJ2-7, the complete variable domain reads DGGITQSPKYLFRKEGQNVTLSCEQNLNHDAMYWYRQDPGQGLRLIYYSQIVNDFQKGDIAEGYSVSREKKESFPLTVTSAQKNPTAFYLCASSTSTGTSGIYEQYFGPGTRLTVT.